The 28 T cell receptor beta chains below were found in one sample sequenced in a study of blood T cell repertoires in COVID-19. TCRdb's copy holds only in-frame clones and misses some; the assay was immunoSEQ multiplex PCR. The table has fewer than 130,000 clones, more than 75% seen once. Sample: peripheral blood. The receptors originated from a woman between 50 and 59 years old with acute or convalescent COVID-19.

The rearrangement joins TRBV4-2 to TRBJ2-3, with TRBD2 matching over 11 bases. The trim removed 0 bases at V and 0 bases at J, leaving 8 bases unmatched. CDR3 length: 19 amino acids. Germline CDR1 is LGHNA and CDR2 is YNFKEQ. The CDR3 DNA reads as TGTGCCAGCAGCCAAGATGCTGGGACTAGCGGCAGGAGCACAGATACGCAGTATTTT. Translation: CASSQDAGTSGRSTDTQYF.

The chain joins TRBV24-1 to TRBJ2-1; 7 bases align to TRBD2. The ends lost 3 bases at V and 0 bases at J; junction bases unmatched: 10. The CDR3 covers 18 residues. Germline assignment: CDR1 KGHDR and CDR2 SFDVKD. In DNA form, the CDR3 reads TGTGCCACCAGTGATCCGTCGGGGGGTTCGAGCTCCTACAATGAGCAGTTCTTC. Translated, it gives CATSDPSGGSSSYNEQFF.

The V call is TRBV7-2, the J call TRBJ1-4; no clear D gene. CDR1 and CDR2 from the germline V gene are SGHTA and FQGNSA. The CDR3 consists of 16 residues. Trimming stripped 1 base from V and 6 bases from J, with 15 bases between. CDR3 DNA: TGTGCCAGCAGCTTAGTTCGCGGATTCGGGGATGAAAAACTGTTTTTT. It is translated as CASSLVRGFGDEKLFF.

The rearrangement joins TRBV19 to TRBJ2-5; D not resolved. CDR3 size: 13 residues. V was cut by 3 bases and J by 2 bases, with 7 bases left in between. Germline-derived CDR1 and CDR2 are LNHDA and SQIVND (reference sequence). The CDR3 sequence is CASSMSGQETQYF. CDR3 sequence (DNA): TGTGCCAGTAGTATGTCGGGTCAAGAGACCCAGTACTTC.

This chain links TRBV5-1 with TRBJ2-3, with 10 bases identical to TRBD2. V trimming: 4 bases; J trimming: 4 bases; junction bases outside the gene matches: 12. This CDR3 region has 17 residues. Germline CDR1 and CDR2: SGHRS and YFSETQ. The CDR3 region is CASSPEPSGSYADTQYF. The CDR3 DNA reads as TGCGCCAGCAGCCCGGAGCCTAGCGGGAGTTATGCAGATACGCAGTATTTT.

CDR3 bases: TGCGCCAGCAGCCTCAGGACTAGCGGGGGTGCCTACGAGCAGTACTTC. This translates into CASSLRTSGGAYEQYF. This rearrangement joins TRBV5-1 to TRBJ2-7; 13 bases fit TRBD2. The CDR3 is 16 amino acids. With V trimmed by 4 bases and J by 2 bases, 6 bases remained unmatched. Germline V gives CDR1 SGHRS, CDR2 YFSETQ.

V usage is TRBV7-9 and J usage is TRBJ2-1; maybe TRBD1 (6 bases). V was cut by 5 bases and J by 9 bases, with 14 bases left in between. The germline V gene has CDR1 SEHNR and CDR2 FQNEAQ (reference sequence). This CDR3 is built from 13 residues. The CDR3 reads CASSLNLGGEQFF. Written as DNA, the CDR3 is TGTGCCAGCAGCCTGAATCTAGGGGGTGAGCAGTTCTTC.

V and J are TRBV14 and TRBJ2-1; the match to TRBD2 covers 11 bases. V lost 4 bases and J lost 8; bases outside the gene matches: 4. CDR1 and CDR2 (germline): SGHDN, FVKESK. This CDR3 has 14 residues. Here the CDR3 reads CASSLSGRVDEQFF. The CDR3 DNA reads as TGTGCCAGCAGCCTTAGCGGGAGGGTCGATGAGCAGTTCTTC.

The genes are TRBV21-1 and TRBJ2-1; the DNA was not compared with TRBD1, the D call given in the table. TRBV21-1 is assigned pseudogene status. The CDR3 is made up of 13 amino acids. This CDR3 is CASSGARYNEQFF. The CDR3 bases are TGTGCCAGCAGCGGGGCCAGATACAATGAGCAGTTCTTC.

The V call is TRBV29-1, the J call TRBJ2-5; 7 positions match TRBD2. After removal of 8 bases from V and 4 bases from J, the junction contained 10 bases not matched to a gene. Germline loops: CDR1 SQVTM, CDR2 ANQGSEA. CDR3 length equals 13 residues. The CDR3 nucleotides are TGCAGCCTGGGGGGGTTGGGGGTAGAGACCCAGTACTTC. It specifies CSLGGLGVETQYF.

The chain recombines TRBV5-1 with TRBJ2-2; 7 bases map to TRBD2. V shed 0 bases and J 4 bases; nucleotides not matched to a gene: 6. Per the germline V gene, CDR1 is SGHRS and CDR2 is YFSETQ. The CDR3 is made up of 16 amino acids. CDR3 nucleotide sequence: TGCGCCAGCAGCTTGGTTGCGGGAGCTGGCACCGGGGAGCTGTTTTTT. Amino acids: CASSLVAGAGTGELFF.

This clone was observed a single time. This chain links TRBV19 with TRBJ2-7; 10 nucleotides line up with TRBD2. Germline V gene sequence: CDR1 LNHDA, CDR2 SQIVND (reference sequence). The CDR3 runs 14 residues. V was pared by 4 bases and J by 7 bases, with 7 bases of the junction left unmatched. The CDR3 loop reads CASSKSGRAWEQYF. Written as DNA, the CDR3 is TGTGCCAGTAGTAAGAGCGGGAGGGCCTGGGAGCAGTACTTC.

V and J are TRBV19 and TRBJ2-1; TRBD2 is a possible D gene (5 bases). Germline CDR1 is LNHDA and CDR2 is SQIVND (reference sequence). The CDR3 is 15 amino acids. Trimming shortened V by 0 bases and J by 2 bases, and 8 bases separated the two germline ends. The CDR3 loop reads CASSIEERPYNEQFF. CDR3 DNA sequence: TGTGCCAGTAGTATAGAGGAGCGGCCCTACAATGAGCAGTTCTTC.

This CDR3 is CASSLSGSYTGELFF. Written as DNA, the CDR3 is TGTGCCAGCAGTCTTAGCGGGAGTTACACCGGGGAGCTGTTTTTT. The rearrangement joins TRBV5-4 to TRBJ2-2; 9 nucleotides align to TRBD2. CDR1 and CDR2 from the germline V gene are SGHNT and YYREEE (reference sequence). The junction had 5 bases not matched to a gene; V was cut back by 5 bases and J by 3 bases. This CDR3 comprises 15 residues.

This chain links TRBV11-2 with TRBJ2-7, with D perhaps matching TRBD2 (6 bases). This CDR3 is built from 13 residues. Germline assignment: CDR1 SGHAT and CDR2 FQNNGV. V was pared by 5 bases and J by 3 bases, with 11 bases between. CDR3 loop: CASSHTSNYEQYF. CDR3 bases: TGTGCCAGCAGCCACACTAGCAACTACGAGCAGTACTTC.

The chain uses TRBV4-2 and TRBJ2-2; 13 bases are a match to TRBD2. CDR1 is LGHNA, CDR2 YNFKEQ, per germline. This CDR3 spans 19 amino acids. The V gene end was trimmed by 6 bases and the J gene end by 5 bases; junction bases not matched to a gene: 15. The CDR3 protein is CASSPNPGLAGVVTGELFF. As DNA, the CDR3 is TGTGCCAGCAGTCCCAACCCCGGACTAGCGGGAGTCGTTACCGGGGAGCTGTTTTTT.

V gene TRBV6-2 or TRBV6-3 combines with J gene TRBJ1-6; D is unresolved. The CDR3 extends over 20 amino acids. V gave up 5 bases and J gave up 9 bases, with 32 bases separating them. Germline V gene data show CDR1 as MNHEY and CDR2 as SVGEGT. The CDR3 DNA is TGTGCCAGCAGTAAACTTGAAACGCGACCGCGAGCCCGGCGGGTTTCACCCCTCCACTTT. It yields the protein CASSKLETRPRARRVSPLHF.

This clone was observed once. As DNA, the CDR3 is TGCAGCGTTGAAACTAGCGGGAGTTTCCACAATGAGCAGTTCTTC. This encodes CSVETSGSFHNEQFF. The genes are TRBV29-1 and TRBJ2-1; 11 bases map to TRBD2. The germline gives CDR1 SQVTM, CDR2 ANQGSEA. V dropped 2 bases and J dropped 5; count of bases not matched to a gene: 5. The CDR3 is 15 amino acids.

The genes are TRBV12-3 or TRBV12-4 and TRBJ1-2; D is possibly TRBD1 (5 bases). V shed 6 bases and J shed 7 bases, with 12 bases lying between them. The CDR3 sequence is 12 residues long. The CDR3 protein is CASRGGDVGYTF. For the CDR3, the DNA is TGTGCCAGCAGAGGAGGGGATGTTGGCTACACCTTC.

The V and J genes are TRBV3-1 (or the pseudogene TRBV3-2) and TRBJ1-2; 9 bases align to TRBD1. The CDR3 loop spans 15 amino acids. Germline V gives CDR1 LGHDT, CDR2 YNNKEL (reference sequence). After removal of 4 bases from V and 4 bases from J, the junction contained 7 bases not matched to a gene. This CDR3 is CASSPKTGGSYGYTF. CDR3 nucleotides: TGTGCCAGCAGCCCAAAGACAGGGGGAAGCTATGGCTACACCTTC.

The chain carries TRBV2 and TRBJ2-1, with 8 bases that match TRBD2. Germline CDR1 reads SNHLY; CDR2 reads FYNNEI. This CDR3 is 14 amino acids long. The ends lost 7 bases at V and 9 bases at J; junction bases unmatched: 11. CDR3 amino acids: CASKGSGRGGEQFF. CDR3 nucleotides: TGTGCCAGCAAGGGGAGCGGGAGAGGCGGTGAGCAGTTCTTC. The full variable domain, in which reference TRBV2 and TRBJ2-1 provide the parts outside the CDR3, is EPEVTQTPSHQVTQMGQEVILRCVPISNHLYFYWYRQILGQKVEFLVSFYNNEISEKSEIFDDQFSVERPDGSNFTLKIRSTKLEDSAMYFCASKGSGRGGEQFFGPGTRLTVL.

The chain uses TRBV4-2 and TRBJ2-7; D uncertain. V was trimmed by 1 base and J by 0 bases, leaving 13 bases between them. The CDR3 spans 16 residues. Germline V gene data show CDR1 as LGHNA and CDR2 as YNFKEQ. The CDR3 spells CASSQAARQSSYEQYF. In DNA, the CDR3 is TGTGCCAGCAGCCAAGCCGCGCGGCAGAGCTCCTACGAGCAGTACTTC.

The V and J genes are TRBV19 and TRBJ2-3, with D possibly being TRBD2 (5 bases). The CDR3 spans 16 residues. Per the germline V gene, CDR1 is LNHDA and CDR2 is SQIVND (reference sequence). Deletions cut 6 bases from V and 2 bases from J, with 18 bases between. The CDR3 reads CASSSSPGFYTDTQYF. The CDR3 bases are TGTGCCAGTAGCAGCTCCCCGGGATTCTACACAGATACGCAGTATTTT.

V gene TRBV18 combines with J gene TRBJ2-3; 8 bases map to TRBD2. Germline values: CDR1 KGHSH, CDR2 LQKENI. This CDR3 region has 15 residues. Trimming cost V 3 bases and J 4 bases; bases outside gene matches: 6. The CDR3 spells CASSPNGRAADTQYF. The CDR3 DNA reads as TGTGCCAGCTCACCGAACGGGAGGGCGGCAGATACGCAGTATTTT.

The V call is TRBV5-1, the J call TRBJ1-5; 8 bases match TRBD1. Germline V CDR1 and CDR2: SGHRS, YFSETQ. The CDR3 extends over 13 amino acids. Unmatched junction bases numbered 3, after V lost 5 bases and J lost 5 bases. CDR3 in DNA: TGCGCCAGCAGGCTGACAGGGGATCAGCCCCAGCATTTT. Its translation is CASRLTGDQPQHF.

The CDR3 DNA reads as TGTGCCAGCAGCCACCCCCCCCGGAGAGAGGGTCGCCCTATAACTGAAGCTTTCTTT. Translating it yields CASSHPPRREGRPITEAFF. The chain couples TRBV3-1 (or the pseudogene TRBV3-2) to TRBJ1-1; D unresolved. Germline CDR1 and CDR2: LGHDT and YNNKEL (reference sequence). This CDR3 comprises 19 residues. V gave up 3 bases and J gave up 5 bases, with 28 bases separating them.

V gene TRBV5-1 combines with J gene TRBJ1-5; 9 bases are a match to TRBD1. The CDR3 spans 15 residues. V was clipped by 6 bases and J by 6 bases; unmatched bases: 10. Germline-derived CDR1 and CDR2 are SGHRS and YFSETQ. CDR3 sequence reads: CASNISGTGTQPQHF. CDR3 sequence (DNA): TGCGCCAGCAACATTTCCGGGACAGGGACTCAGCCCCAGCATTTT.

This clone appeared once. The chain employs TRBV5-1 and TRBJ2-7; the match to TRBD1 covers 12 bases. The CDR3 has 15 residues. Per germline, CDR1 SGHRS and CDR2 YFSETQ. The trim removed 5 bases at V and 5 bases at J, leaving 8 bases unmatched. The CDR3 loop is CASRVAGTGGDEQYF. The CDR3 nucleotides are TGCGCCAGCAGGGTAGCCGGGACAGGGGGCGACGAGCAGTACTTC. Full variable domain (outside the CDR3, taken from reference TRBV5-1 and TRBJ2-7): KAGVTQTPRYLIKTRGQQVTLSCSPISGHRSVSWYQQTPGQGLQFLFEYFSETQRNKGNFPGRFSGRQFSNSRSEMNVSTLELGDSALYLCASRVAGTGGDEQYFGPGTRLTVT.